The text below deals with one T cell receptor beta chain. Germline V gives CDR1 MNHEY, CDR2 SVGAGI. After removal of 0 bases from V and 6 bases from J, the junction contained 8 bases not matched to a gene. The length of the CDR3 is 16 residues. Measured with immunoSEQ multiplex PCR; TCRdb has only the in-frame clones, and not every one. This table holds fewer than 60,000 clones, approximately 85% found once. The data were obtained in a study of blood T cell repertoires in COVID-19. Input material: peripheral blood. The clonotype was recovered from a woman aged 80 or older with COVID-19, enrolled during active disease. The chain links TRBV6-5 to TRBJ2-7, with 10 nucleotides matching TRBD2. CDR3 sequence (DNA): TGTGCCAGCAGTTACTCGCGGGCTAGCGGGAGTAGCGAGCAGTACTTC. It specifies CASSYSRASGSSEQYF.